This T cell receptor (beta chain) was obtained from a study of blood T cell repertoires in COVID-19. Study summary: Sample material is recorded as cDNA or gDNA derived from T cells, B-cell-depleted T cells, or PBMCs.

Authors' methods: The authors estimated nucleated cell counts from reference gene primer amplification. Here immunoSEQ multiplex PCR was the method, and the copy in TCRdb shows in-frame clones only, minus some. V and J calls and clone size are as listed in that table; D and trimming were resolved from the DNA. The sample comprises approximately 120,000 clones, roughly 90% of which are singletons, and 7.5% to 8% rests with the top ten. The specimen sequenced was peripheral blood. This clonotype was obtained from a man in his fifties or sixties with acute or convalescent COVID-19.

CDR3 residues: CASSLSGGDGEQYF. The CDR3 nucleotides are TGTGCCAGCAGCCTAAGTGGGGGCGATGGGGAGCAGTACTTC. The chain is built from TRBV7-9 and TRBJ2-7; perhaps TRBD1 as D (6 bases). Trimming pared 5 bases from V and 7 bases from J, leaving 18 bases between. Germline lookup yields CDR1 SEHNR and CDR2 FQNEAQ (reference sequence). The CDR3 is 14 amino acids.